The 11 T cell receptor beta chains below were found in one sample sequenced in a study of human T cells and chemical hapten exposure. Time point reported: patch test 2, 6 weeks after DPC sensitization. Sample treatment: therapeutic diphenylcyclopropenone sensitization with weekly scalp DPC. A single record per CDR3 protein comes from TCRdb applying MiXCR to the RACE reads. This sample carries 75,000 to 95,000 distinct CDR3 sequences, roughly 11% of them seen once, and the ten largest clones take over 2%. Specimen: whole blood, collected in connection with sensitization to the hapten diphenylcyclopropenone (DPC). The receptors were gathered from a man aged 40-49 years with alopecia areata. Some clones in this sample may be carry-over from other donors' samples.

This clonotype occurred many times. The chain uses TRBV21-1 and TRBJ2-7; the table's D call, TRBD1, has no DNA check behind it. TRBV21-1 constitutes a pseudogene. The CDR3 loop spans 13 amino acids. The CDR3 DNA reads TGTGCCAGCAGCCAGGGGGCGCGGTACGAGCAGTACGTC. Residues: CASSQGARYEQYV.

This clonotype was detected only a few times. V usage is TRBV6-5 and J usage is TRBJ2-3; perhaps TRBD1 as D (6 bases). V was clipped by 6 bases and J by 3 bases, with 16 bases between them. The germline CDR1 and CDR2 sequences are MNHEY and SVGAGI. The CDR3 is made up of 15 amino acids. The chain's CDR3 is CASSARTAGTDTQYF. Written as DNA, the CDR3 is TGTGCCAGCAGCGCTAGGACAGCCGGAACAGATACGCAGTATTTT.

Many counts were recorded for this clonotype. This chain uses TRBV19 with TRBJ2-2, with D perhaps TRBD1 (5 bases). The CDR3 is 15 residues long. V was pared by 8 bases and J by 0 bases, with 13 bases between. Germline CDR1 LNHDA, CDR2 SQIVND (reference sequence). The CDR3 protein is CASHRQSPNTGELFF. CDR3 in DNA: TGTGCCAGTCATAGACAGAGCCCGAACACCGGGGAGCTGTTTTTT.

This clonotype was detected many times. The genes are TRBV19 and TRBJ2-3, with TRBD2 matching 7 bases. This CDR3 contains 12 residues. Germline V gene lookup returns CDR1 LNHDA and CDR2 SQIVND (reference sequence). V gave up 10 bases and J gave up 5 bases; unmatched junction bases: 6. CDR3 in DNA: TGTGCCACCAAGGCGGGGGTAGATACGCAGTATTTT. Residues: CATKAGVDTQYF.

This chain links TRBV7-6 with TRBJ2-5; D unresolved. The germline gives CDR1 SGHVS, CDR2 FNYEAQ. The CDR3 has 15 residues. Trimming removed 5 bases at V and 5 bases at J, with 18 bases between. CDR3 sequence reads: CASSPSGQAGETQYF. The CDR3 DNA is TGTGCCAGCAGCCCTAGTGGGCAGGCCGGCGAGACCCAGTACTTC.

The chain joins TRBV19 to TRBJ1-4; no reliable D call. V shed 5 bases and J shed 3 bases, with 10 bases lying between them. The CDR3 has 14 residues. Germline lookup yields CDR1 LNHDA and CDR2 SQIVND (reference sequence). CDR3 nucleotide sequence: TGTGCCAGTAGTTCGTCTCGGGCTAATGAAAAACTGTTTTTT. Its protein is CASSSSRANEKLFF.

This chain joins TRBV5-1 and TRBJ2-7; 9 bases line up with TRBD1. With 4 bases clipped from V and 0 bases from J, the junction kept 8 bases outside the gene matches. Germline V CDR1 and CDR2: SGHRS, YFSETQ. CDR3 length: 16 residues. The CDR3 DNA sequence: TGCGCCAGCAGCAACACAGGGACAGGGTCCTCCTACGAGCAGTACTTC. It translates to CASSNTGTGSSYEQYF.

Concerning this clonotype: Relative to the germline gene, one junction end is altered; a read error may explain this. CDR3 protein: CAISQSPDQPQHF. The CDR3 DNA sequence: TGTGCCATCAGTCAGTCCCCCGATCAGCCCCAGCATTTT. The chain is built from TRBV10-3 and TRBJ1-5; D is unclear. Germline assignment: CDR1 ENHRY and CDR2 SYGVKD. The CDR3 runs to 13 residues.

The CDR3 spells CASRPDLPSSGNTIYF. The DNA for the CDR3 is TGTGCCAGCAGACCCGACCTACCAAGCTCTGGAAACACCATATATTTT. V usage is TRBV6-2 or TRBV6-3 and J usage is TRBJ1-3; D is unclear. The CDR3 covers 16 residues. The ends were cut back, 6 bases at V and 0 bases at J, with 15 bases in the middle. CDR1 is MNHEY, CDR2 SVGEGT, per germline.

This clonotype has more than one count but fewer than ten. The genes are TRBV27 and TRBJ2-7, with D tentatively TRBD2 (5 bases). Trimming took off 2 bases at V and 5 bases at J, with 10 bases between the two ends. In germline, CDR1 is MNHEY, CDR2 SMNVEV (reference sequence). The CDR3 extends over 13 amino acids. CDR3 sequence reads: CASSLREGNEQYF. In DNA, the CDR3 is TGTGCCAGCAGTTTACGAGAGGGAAACGAGCAGTACTTC.

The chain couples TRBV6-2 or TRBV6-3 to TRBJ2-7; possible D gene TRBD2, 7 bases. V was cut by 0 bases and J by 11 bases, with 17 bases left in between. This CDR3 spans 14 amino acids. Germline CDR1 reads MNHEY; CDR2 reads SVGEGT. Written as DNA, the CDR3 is TGTGCCAGCAGTTACTCGACCGGGGGGCAGATCGAGTACGTC. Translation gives CASSYSTGGQIEYV.